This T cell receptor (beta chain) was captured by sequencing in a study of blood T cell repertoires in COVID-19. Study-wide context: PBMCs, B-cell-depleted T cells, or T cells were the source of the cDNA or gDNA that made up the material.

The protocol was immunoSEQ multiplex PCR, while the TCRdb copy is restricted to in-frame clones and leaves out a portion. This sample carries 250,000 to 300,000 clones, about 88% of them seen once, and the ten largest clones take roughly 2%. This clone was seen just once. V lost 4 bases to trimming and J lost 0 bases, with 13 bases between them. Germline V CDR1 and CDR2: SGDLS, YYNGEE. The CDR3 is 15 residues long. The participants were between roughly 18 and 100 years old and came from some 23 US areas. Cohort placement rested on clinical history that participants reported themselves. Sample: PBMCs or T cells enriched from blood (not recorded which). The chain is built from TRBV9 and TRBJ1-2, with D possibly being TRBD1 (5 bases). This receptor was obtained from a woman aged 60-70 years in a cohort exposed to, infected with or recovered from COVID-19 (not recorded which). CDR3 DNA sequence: TGTGCCAGCAGCACCCGCGGGACTTCTAACTATGGCTACACCTTC. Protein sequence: CASSTRGTSNYGYTF.